The table lists the clone carrying this T cell receptor beta chain with a few counts. Its antigen is not identified. Regarding time point: persistent/refractory GD, antithyroid drugs over 5 years with positive TRAb. From RNA extracted from PBMCs, the TCR library was made. Graves' disease diagnosis used American Thyroid Association guidelines. The EDTA tubes were filled with approximately 10 milliliters of drawn peripheral blood. This sample is part of a study of regulatory T cells in long-lasting Graves disease. Study conclusions and caveats: The researchers studied only peripheral blood, not thyroid tissue. With some 2,700 shared public clonotypes, persistent patients exceeded new patients, who shared approximately 880.

The germline V and J ends were trimmed by 1 base and 4 bases, with 4 bases remaining between them. The germline V gene encodes CDR1 LGHDT and CDR2 YNNKEL (reference sequence). The length of the CDR3 is 12 residues. Both iRepertoire HTBI primers and Arm-PCR of CDR3 regions were used to build the TCR beta libraries. TCRdb used MiXCR to reprocess the multiplex PCR reads, holding one entry per CDR3 protein. The data show 310,000 or so distinct CDR3 sequences, with roughly a fifth seen just once and 56% held by the top ten. J is TRBJ2-5 and V is TRBV3-1; no firm D call. Specimen: peripheral blood mononuclear cells (PBMCs), collected when the disease was refractory, from a patient treated with antithyroid drugs. The sequence derives from a female donor with Graves disease. The CDR3 loop reads CASSQAGETQYF. CDR3 coding DNA: TGTGCCAGCAGCCAAGCGGGAGAGACCCAGTACTTC.